The 28 T cell receptor beta chains below all came from one sample that was sequenced in a study of human T cells and chemical hapten exposure. Each CDR3 protein is one row after TCRdb ran MiXCR on the RACE reads. The repertoire includes fewer than 80,000 distinct CDR3 sequences, 11% of them detected once, and about 2% sits in the top ten. Documented time point: patch test 3, about 24 weeks after DPC sensitization. Indicated treatment: therapeutic diphenylcyclopropenone sensitization with weekly scalp DPC. Sample: whole blood, taken in connection with sensitization to the hapten diphenylcyclopropenone (DPC). Receptors were obtained from a woman aged 25 to 39 with alopecia areata. Some clones in this sample may be carry-over from other donors' samples.

This clonotype was recorded many times. The chain links TRBV3-1 to TRBJ2-5; TRBD1 matches at 7 bases. Germline V gene sequence: CDR1 LGHDT, CDR2 YNNKEL (reference sequence). The CDR3 contains 15 residues. The ends lost 4 bases at V and 2 bases at J; junction bases unmatched: 7. As DNA, the CDR3 is TGTGCCAGCAGCCGTGGACAGGTACTGCAAGAGACCCAGTACTTC. Residues: CASSRGQVLQETQYF.

This clonotype was seen ten or more times. The chain uses TRBV20-1 and TRBJ2-1; 11 positions match TRBD2. The length of the CDR3 is 14 residues. V lost 6 bases, J lost 3 bases, and 4 bases stayed unmatched. Germline V gene lookup returns CDR1 DFQATT and CDR2 SNEGSKA (reference sequence). This CDR3 is CSASTSGGYNEQFF. The CDR3 region has the DNA TGCAGTGCCTCCACTAGCGGGGGCTACAATGAGCAGTTCTTC.

Many counts were recorded for this clonotype. The chain joins TRBV4-2 to TRBJ1-6; no clear D gene. CDR3 size: 16 residues. V was trimmed by 0 bases and J by 9 bases, leaving 15 bases between them. CDR1 and CDR2 (germline): LGHNA, YNFKEQ. CDR3 sequence (DNA): TGTGCCAGCAGCCAAGAAGTCAGGTCAAATACTTCACCCCTCCACTTT. This gives the protein CASSQEVRSNTSPLHF.

This clonotype turned up a few times. The rearrangement uses TRBV7-8 and TRBJ2-7; TRBD2 might be the D (5 bases). The germline V and J ends were trimmed by 5 bases and 3 bases, with 20 bases remaining between them. The CDR3 runs 16 residues. Germline-derived CDR1 and CDR2 are SGHVS and FQNEAQ. The CDR3 is CASSSLASRRNYEQYF. The CDR3 nucleotides read TGTGCCAGCAGCAGTCTAGCTAGCCGCCGCAACTACGAGCAGTACTTC.

This chain links TRBV18 with TRBJ1-5, with TRBD1 as a possible D gene (5 bases). This CDR3 comprises 19 residues. V gave up 4 bases and J gave up 0 bases, with 22 bases separating them. CDR1 is KGHSH, CDR2 LQKENI, per germline. CDR3 region: CASSLTVPGRTDSNQPQHF. CDR3 DNA sequence: TGTGCCAGCTCACTAACAGTCCCGGGACGGACGGATAGCAATCAGCCCCAGCATTTT.

There are many counts of this clonotype. Here the CDR3 reads CASSLGAGELFF. In nucleotides, the CDR3 is TGTGCCAGCAGCTTAGGCGCCGGGGAGCTGTTTTTT. The V and J genes are TRBV7-9 and TRBJ2-2; D unresolved. CDR3 length: 12 amino acids. V shed 1 base and J shed 6 bases, with 3 bases lying between them. Per germline, CDR1 SEHNR and CDR2 FQNEAQ (reference sequence).

A few counts support this clonotype. The J gene is TRBJ1-3, the V gene TRBV3-1; D unresolved. The germline gives CDR1 LGHDT, CDR2 YNNKEL (reference sequence). The CDR3 contains 15 residues. The V end was cut by 0 bases, the J end by 4 bases, with 10 bases between. The DNA of the CDR3 is TGTGCCAGCAGCCAAGATCCGGCAGTCGGAAACACCATATATTTT. This sequence encodes CASSQDPAVGNTIYF.

This clonotype was recorded at least ten times. This chain uses TRBV12-3 or TRBV12-4 with TRBJ1-6; perhaps TRBD1 as D (5 bases). Trimming stripped 6 bases from V and 5 bases from J, with 11 bases between. The CDR3 has 14 residues. CDR3 DNA sequence: TGTGCCAGCAGCCTGGGACGGGATAATTCACCCCTCCACTTT. Translation gives CASSLGRDNSPLHF.

This clonotype was detected only a few times. This chain links TRBV28 with TRBJ1-1, with 7 positions matching TRBD1. CDR1 MDHEN and CDR2 SYDVKM come from the germline V gene. With V trimmed by 10 bases and J by 0 bases, 14 bases remained unmatched. The CDR3 sequence is 16 residues long. In nucleotides, the CDR3 is TGTGCCATCCACTCTCGACAGGGATTGGTGAACACTGAAGCTTTCTTT. It codes for CAIHSRQGLVNTEAFF. The full variable domain, its missing parts supplied by reference TRBV28 and TRBJ1-1, is DVKVTQSSRYLVKRTGEKVFLECVQDMDHENMFWYRQDPGLGLRLIYFSYDVKMKEKGDIPEGYSVSREKKERFSLILESASTNQTSMYLCAIHSRQGLVNTEAFFGQGTRLTVV.

This chain joins TRBV5-1 and TRBJ1-3, with D perhaps matching TRBD1 (6 bases). The V end lost 0 bases, the J end lost 1 base, and 14 bases lay between the germline ends. CDR3 length: 17 amino acids. From germline, CDR1 is SGHRS and CDR2 YFSETQ. The CDR3 sequence is CASSLGQTGRSGNTIYF. As DNA, the CDR3 is TGCGCCAGCAGCTTGGGCCAAACAGGGAGATCTGGAAACACCATATATTTT.

This clonotype was recorded a few times. The J gene is TRBJ2-5, the V gene TRBV7-2; D might be TRBD1 (6 bases). Germline CDR1 SGHTA, CDR2 FQGNSA. V lost 2 bases, J lost 1 base, and 8 bases lay in between. The CDR3 totals 14 residues. The CDR3 spells CASSLQGGQETQYF. The CDR3, as DNA: TGTGCCAGCAGCTTACAAGGGGGCCAAGAGACCCAGTACTTC. Looking up the rest from reference TRBV7-2 and TRBJ2-5 gives the full variable domain: GAGVSQSPSNKVTEKGKDVELRCDPISGHTALYWYRQSLGQGLEFLIYFQGNSAPDKSGLPSDRFSAERTGGSVSTLTIQRTQQEDSAVYLCASSLQGGQETQYFGPGTRLLVL.

The CDR3 DNA sequence: TGCGCCAGCAGCCAAACCAGGGCCCGAGGGCCCCAGCATTTT. Protein: CASSQTRARGPQHF. V gene TRBV4-3 combines with J gene TRBJ1-5; D is perhaps TRBD1 (5 bases). Germline values: CDR1 LGHNA, CDR2 YSLEER. The CDR3 runs 14 residues. Trimming took 2 bases from V and 9 from J, leaving 14 bases between them.

Ten or more counts support this clonotype. The chain joins TRBV7-2 to TRBJ1-2; D gene ambiguous. The germline V gene has CDR1 SGHTA and CDR2 FQGNSA. CDR3 length: 16 residues. Trimming took off 4 bases at V and 2 bases at J, with 17 bases between the two ends. CDR3 DNA: TGTGCCAGCAGCTGGAGGGTTGTCACCTCCAACTATGGCTACACCTTC. Amino acid sequence: CASSWRVVTSNYGYTF.

This clonotype was counted at least ten times. J is TRBJ2-5 and V is TRBV3-1; 8 nucleotides align to TRBD1. Per the germline V gene, CDR1 is LGHDT and CDR2 is YNNKEL (reference sequence). The CDR3 spans 15 residues. J was trimmed by 5 bases and V by 4 bases; bases with no gene match: 9. The CDR3 protein is CASSLAPGQVETQYF. The CDR3 region has the DNA TGTGCCAGCAGCCTAGCTCCGGGACAGGTGGAGACCCAGTACTTC.

This chain connects TRBV5-1 to TRBJ1-2, with unresolved D. Germline CDR1 SGHRS, CDR2 YFSETQ. The CDR3 contains 14 residues. V lost 4 bases, J lost 4 bases, and 14 bases lay in between. CDR3 sequence: CASSPAGRSYGYTF. The CDR3 nucleotides read TGCGCCAGCAGCCCGGCGGGGAGGAGCTATGGCTACACCTTC.

The table lists this clonotype with a count of one. This chain links TRBV15 with TRBJ2-1; a weak D match, TRBD2 (6 bases). Germline assignment: CDR1 LNHNV and CDR2 YYDKDF (reference sequence). The V and J ends lost 5 bases and 0 bases respectively, with 14 bases between them. CDR3 size: 16 residues. The DNA of the CDR3 is TGTGCCACCAGCGCGAATGCGGGGAGCTCCTACAATGAGCAGTTCTTC. Translating it yields CATSANAGSSYNEQFF.

This clonotype appeared many times. This chain connects TRBV2 to TRBJ1-4, with D possibly TRBD1 on 6 matching bases. The V and J ends lost 3 bases and 8 bases respectively, with 13 bases between them. Germline CDR1 is SNHLY and CDR2 is FYNNEI. This CDR3 has 14 residues. The CDR3 region is CASSDDGGGEKLFF. CDR3 nucleotide sequence: TGTGCCAGCAGTGACGACGGAGGGGGGGAAAAACTGTTTTTT.

The chain is built from TRBV5-6 and TRBJ1-2; 7 positions match TRBD1. With 4 bases clipped from V and 2 bases from J, the junction kept 11 bases outside the gene matches. The germline gives CDR1 SGHDT, CDR2 YYEEEE. The CDR3 has 16 amino acids. The DNA of the CDR3 is TGTGCCAGCAGCATCCGGGGACAGTCACCCAACTATGGCTACACCTTC. This codes for CASSIRGQSPNYGYTF.

This clonotype was recorded a few times. The chain recombines TRBV12-3 or TRBV12-4 with TRBJ2-3; 11 bases match TRBD2. This CDR3 has 15 amino acids. The ends lost 6 bases at V and 6 bases at J; junction bases unmatched: 8. CDR3 in DNA: TGTGCCAGCAGGAGACTAGCGGGAAATGCGGATACGCAGTATTTT. Its protein product is CASRRLAGNADTQYF.

This clonotype occurred a few times. V and J are TRBV28 and TRBJ2-3; 12 nucleotides line up with TRBD2. V dropped 4 bases and J dropped 8; count of bases not matched to a gene: 16. The CDR3 spans 18 residues. Germline assignment: CDR1 MDHEN and CDR2 SYDVKM. The CDR3 sequence: CASSSPGTSGLGGFTQYF. In DNA form, the CDR3 reads TGTGCCAGCAGTTCTCCCGGGACTAGCGGGCTGGGGGGATTTACGCAGTATTTT.

As DNA, the CDR3 is TGTGCCAGCAGTTTTTGGCAAGAGACAGATACGCAGTATTTT. Translating gives CASSFWQETDTQYF. The V and J genes are TRBV12-3 or TRBV12-4 and TRBJ2-3; the D is unclear. This CDR3 has 14 amino acids. V was trimmed by 3 bases and J by 3 bases, leaving 10 bases between them.

The table lists this clonotype with a few counts. The chain recombines TRBV7-8 with TRBJ2-1; D is possibly TRBD2 (6 bases). From germline, CDR1 is SGHVS and CDR2 FQNEAQ. This CDR3 spans 17 amino acids. Trimming shortened V by 1 base and J by 3 bases, and 16 bases separated the two germline ends. The CDR3 reads CASSLVARLVGYNEQFF. The CDR3 nucleotides are TGTGCCAGCAGCTTAGTAGCCCGACTAGTTGGCTACAATGAGCAGTTCTTC. Filled out from reference TRBV7-8 and TRBJ2-1, the complete variable domain reads GAGVSQSPRYKVAKRGQDVALRCDPISGHVSLFWYQQALGQGPEFLTYFQNEAQLDKSGLPSDRFFAERPEGSVSTLKIQRTQQEDSAVYLCASSLVARLVGYNEQFFGPGTRLTVL.

The rearrangement joins TRBV7-9 to TRBJ2-5; no definite D call. The V gene lost 3 bases and the J gene lost 2 bases, with 7 bases spanning the gap. This CDR3 region has 13 residues. The V gene's germline CDR1 is SEHNR and CDR2 FQNEAQ (reference sequence). CDR3 DNA: TGTGCCAGCAGCTTCTCCGAGCAAGAGACCCAGTACTTC. It is translated as CASSFSEQETQYF.

V is TRBV20-1 and J is TRBJ2-1; tentatively, D is TRBD1 or TRBD2 (5 bases each). There are 12 residues in the CDR3. CDR1 DFQATT and CDR2 SNEGSKA come from the germline V gene (reference sequence). V lost 6 bases, J lost 5 bases, and 11 bases lay in between. Here the CDR3 reads CSARDQNNEQFF. The CDR3 DNA reads as TGCAGTGCGAGGGACCAGAACAATGAGCAGTTCTTC.

This clonotype has just a few counts. The rearrangement joins TRBV3-1 to TRBJ1-1; TRBD1 might be the D (5 bases). With 2 bases removed from V and 5 bases from J, the gap between germline ends came to 15 bases. Germline CDR1 and CDR2: LGHDT and YNNKEL (reference sequence). CDR3 size: 15 residues. CDR3 bases: TGTGCCAGCAGCCAATCCACCACAGGAGGTACTGAAGCTTTCTTT. Its translation is CASSQSTTGGTEAFF.

J is TRBJ2-3 and V is TRBV29-1, with D possibly matching TRBD1 (5 bases). CDR1 is SQVTM and CDR2 is ANQGSEA in the germline V gene. V lost 4 bases and J 2 bases, leaving 10 bases between the germline ends. The CDR3 covers 13 residues. CDR3 coding DNA: TGCAGCGTTGTACAGGCTTACACAGATACGCAGTATTTT. Its translation: CSVVQAYTDTQYF.

This clonotype has ten or more counts. Here the CDR3 DNA reads TGTGCCAGCAGTTCAGGGAACACTGAAGCTTTCTTT. It yields the protein CASSSGNTEAFF. The chain carries TRBV6-2 or TRBV6-3 and TRBJ1-1; D not certain. This CDR3 region has 12 residues. The V gene lost 4 bases and the J gene lost 1 base, with 4 bases spanning the gap. Germline V gives CDR1 MNHEY, CDR2 SVGEGT.

This clonotype was counted between two and nine times. J is TRBJ2-7 and V is TRBV28; 13 bases fit TRBD2. Germline V gene data show CDR1 as MDHEN and CDR2 as SYDVKM. The CDR3 spans 20 residues. The V gene end was trimmed by 4 bases and the J gene end by 9 bases; junction bases not matched to a gene: 24. The CDR3 loop is CASSSPGLAGFGDSSRGQYF. The CDR3 DNA reads as TGTGCCAGCAGTTCGCCGGGACTAGCGGGGTTCGGCGACTCTTCCCGGGGGCAGTACTTC.